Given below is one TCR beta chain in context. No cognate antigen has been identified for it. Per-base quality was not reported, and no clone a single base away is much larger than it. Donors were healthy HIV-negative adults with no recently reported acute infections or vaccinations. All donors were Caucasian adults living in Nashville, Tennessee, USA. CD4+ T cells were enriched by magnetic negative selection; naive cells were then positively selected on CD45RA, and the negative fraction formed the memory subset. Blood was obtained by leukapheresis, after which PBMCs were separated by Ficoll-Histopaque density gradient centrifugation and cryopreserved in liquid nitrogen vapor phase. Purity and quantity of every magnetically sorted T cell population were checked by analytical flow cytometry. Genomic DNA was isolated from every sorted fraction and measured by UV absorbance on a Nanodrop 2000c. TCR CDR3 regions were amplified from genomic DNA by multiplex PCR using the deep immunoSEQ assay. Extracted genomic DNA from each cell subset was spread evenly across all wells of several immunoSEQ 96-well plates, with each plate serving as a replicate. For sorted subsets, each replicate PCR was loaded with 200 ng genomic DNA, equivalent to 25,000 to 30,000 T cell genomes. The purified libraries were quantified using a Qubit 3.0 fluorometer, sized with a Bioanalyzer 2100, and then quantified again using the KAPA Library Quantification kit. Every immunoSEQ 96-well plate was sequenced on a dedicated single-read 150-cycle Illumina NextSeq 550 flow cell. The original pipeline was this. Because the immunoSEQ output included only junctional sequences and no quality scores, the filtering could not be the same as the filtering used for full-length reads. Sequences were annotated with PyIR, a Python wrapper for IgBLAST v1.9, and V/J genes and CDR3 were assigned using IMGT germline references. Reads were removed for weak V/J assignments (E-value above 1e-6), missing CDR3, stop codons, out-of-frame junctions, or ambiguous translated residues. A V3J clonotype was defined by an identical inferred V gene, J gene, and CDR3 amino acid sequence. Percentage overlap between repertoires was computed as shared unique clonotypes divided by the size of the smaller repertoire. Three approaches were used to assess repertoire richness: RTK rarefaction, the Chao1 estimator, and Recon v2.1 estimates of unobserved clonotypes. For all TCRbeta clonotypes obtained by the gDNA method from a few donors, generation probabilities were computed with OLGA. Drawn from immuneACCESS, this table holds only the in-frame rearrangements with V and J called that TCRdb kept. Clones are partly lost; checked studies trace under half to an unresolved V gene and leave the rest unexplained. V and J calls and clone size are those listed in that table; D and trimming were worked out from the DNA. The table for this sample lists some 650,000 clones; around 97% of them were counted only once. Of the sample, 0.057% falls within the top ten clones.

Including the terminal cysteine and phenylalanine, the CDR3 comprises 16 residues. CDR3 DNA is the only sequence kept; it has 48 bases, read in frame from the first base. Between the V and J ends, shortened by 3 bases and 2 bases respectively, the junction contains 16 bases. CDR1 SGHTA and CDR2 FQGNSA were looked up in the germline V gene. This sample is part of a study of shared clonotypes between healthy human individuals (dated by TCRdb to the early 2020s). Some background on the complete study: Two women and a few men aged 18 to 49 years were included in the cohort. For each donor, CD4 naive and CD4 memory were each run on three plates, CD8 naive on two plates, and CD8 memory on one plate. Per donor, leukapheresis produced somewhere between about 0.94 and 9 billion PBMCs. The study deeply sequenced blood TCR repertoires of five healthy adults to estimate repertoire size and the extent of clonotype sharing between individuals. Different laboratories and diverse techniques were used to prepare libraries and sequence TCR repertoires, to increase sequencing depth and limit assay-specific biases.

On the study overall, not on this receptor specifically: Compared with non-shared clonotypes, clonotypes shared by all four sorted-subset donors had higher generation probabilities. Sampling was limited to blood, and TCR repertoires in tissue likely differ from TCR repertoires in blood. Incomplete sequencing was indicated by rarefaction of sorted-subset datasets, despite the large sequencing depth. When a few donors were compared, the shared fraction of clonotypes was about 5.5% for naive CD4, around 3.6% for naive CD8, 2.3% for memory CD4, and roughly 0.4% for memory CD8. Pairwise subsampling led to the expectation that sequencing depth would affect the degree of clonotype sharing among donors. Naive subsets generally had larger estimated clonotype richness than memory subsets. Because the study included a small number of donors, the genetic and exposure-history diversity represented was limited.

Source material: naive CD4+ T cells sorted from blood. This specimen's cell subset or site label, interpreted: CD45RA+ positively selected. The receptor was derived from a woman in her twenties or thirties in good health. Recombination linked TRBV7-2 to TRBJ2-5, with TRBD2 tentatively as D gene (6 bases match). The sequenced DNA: TGTGCCAGCAGCTTTGGTGGGACTCCCAAACAAGAGACCCAGTACTTC. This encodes CASSFGGTPKQETQYF.